This T cell receptor (beta chain) was sequenced in a study of blood T cell repertoires in COVID-19. Background on the study: In each case, the material was cDNA or gDNA derived from T cells, B-cell-depleted T cells, or PBMCs.

Trimming at V came to 0 bases and at J to 5 bases, leaving 9 bases not matched to a gene. This CDR3 contains 17 residues. Germline V gives CDR1 SGHRS, CDR2 YFSETQ. In the original workflow: Reference gene primer amplification yielded estimated nucleated cell counts. The data were produced by immunoSEQ multiplex PCR, yet TCRdb's version contains in-frame clones alone and is incomplete. V, J and clone size reflect that table, while D and trimming were determined from the DNA. The table shows about 34,000 clones, with about 89% occurring only once. This chain uses TRBV5-1 with TRBJ2-5, with 11 bases identical to TRBD1. The sequencing input was peripheral blood. This clonotype was sampled from a man between 65 and 85 years old with active COVID-19. Here the CDR3 reads CASSLETLGTGGETQYF. In DNA form, the CDR3 reads TGCGCCAGCAGCTTGGAAACCTTGGGGACAGGGGGGGAGACCCAGTACTTC. The whole variable domain, filled in from reference TRBV5-1 and TRBJ2-5, reads KAGVTQTPRYLIKTRGQQVTLSCSPISGHRSVSWYQQTPGQGLQFLFEYFSETQRNKGNFPGRFSGRQFSNSRSEMNVSTLELGDSALYLCASSLETLGTGGETQYFGPGTRLLVL.